The 32 T cell receptor beta chains listed next were all sequenced from one sample in a study of long-term antiretroviral therapy in people with HIV (dated 2022 in TCRdb). The immunoSEQ hsTCRB v3.0 assay was used at survey level resolution to sequence the TRB variable region. Sourced from immuneACCESS, this table was stored by TCRdb with only in-frame sequences that have V and J called. A share of the clones is absent; for the studies checked, an unresolved V gene accounts for under half, and the remainder has no known explanation. In this sample the table shows some 33,000 clones, roughly 98% of which occur a single time. The leading ten clones occupy under 2.5% of the sample. The source material was unsorted PBMCs, sampled 7.6 years after starting antiretroviral therapy. Receptor source: a young man with HIV.

The sample holds one count of this clone. This chain joins TRBV6-5 and TRBJ2-3; 8 nucleotides line up with TRBD2. Germline V lookup: CDR1 MNHEY, CDR2 SVGAGI. The CDR3 runs to 11 residues. CDR3 in amino acids: CVSGNLNTQYF. The CDR3 nucleotides read TGTGTTAGCGGGAACTTAAATACGCAGTATTTT.

This sequence joins TRBV6-6 and TRBJ1-5, with D perhaps matching TRBD1 (6 bases). The germline V gene has CDR1 MNHNY and CDR2 SVGAGI (reference sequence). This CDR3 has 16 residues. V was shortened by 2 bases and J by 0 bases, with 11 bases between the two germline ends. CDR3 nucleotide sequence: TGTGCCAGCAGTTACCGACAGGCTAATAGCAATCAGCCCCAGCATTTT. This translates into CASSYRQANSNQPQHF.

The chain couples TRBV19 to TRBJ2-7; TRBD1 agrees at 10 bases. Trimming removed 10 bases from V and 4 bases from J; junction bases left unmatched: 16. The germline V gene has CDR1 LNHDA and CDR2 SQIVND (reference sequence). CDR3 length: 16 residues. The CDR3 sequence is CATRTGGGWLAYEQYF. DNA for the CDR3: TGTGCCACACGGACAGGGGGAGGATGGTTAGCGTACGAGCAGTACTTC.

The chain has TRBV5-1 and TRBJ2-1; 14 bases are a match to TRBD2. V dropped 5 bases and J dropped 5; count of bases not matched to a gene: 0. Germline V gene sequence: CDR1 SGHRS, CDR2 YFSETQ. The CDR3 length is 14 residues. Here the CDR3 reads CASRGLAGDNEQFF. The CDR3 nucleotides read TGCGCCAGCAGGGGACTAGCGGGGGACAATGAGCAGTTCTTC.

The CDR3 DNA reads as TGTGCCAGCAGTCGTCAGGGCAACACCGGGGAGCTGTTTTTT. It specifies CASSRQGNTGELFF. The rearrangement uses TRBV11-2 and TRBJ2-2, with D perhaps matching TRBD1 (5 bases). This CDR3 region has 14 residues. Per germline, CDR1 SGHAT and CDR2 FQNNGV. The V and J ends lost 6 bases and 2 bases respectively, with 10 bases between them.

The gene calls are TRBV5-1 and TRBJ2-7; D gene uncertain. Looked up from germline, CDR1 is SGHRS and CDR2 is YFSETQ. V was shortened by 2 bases and J by 6 bases, with 12 bases between the two germline ends. This CDR3 spans 13 amino acids. CDR3 residues: CASSFERQSEQYF. CDR3 sequence (DNA): TGCGCCAGCAGCTTCGAGCGACAAAGCGAGCAGTACTTC.

The rearrangement joins TRBV4-3 to TRBJ1-1; D gene ambiguous. The CDR3 is 14 residues long. Trimming removed 0 bases at V and 5 bases at J, with 10 bases between. Germline V CDR1 and CDR2: LGHNA, YSLEER. CDR3 in amino acids: CASSQDAGVTEAFF. CDR3 sequence (DNA): TGCGCCAGCAGCCAAGATGCGGGCGTGACTGAAGCTTTCTTT.

The table lists this clone with a few counts. The chain carries TRBV6-5 and TRBJ2-2; perhaps D is TRBD1 or TRBD2 (5 bases each). Trimming pared 11 bases from V and 7 bases from J, leaving 11 bases between. CDR1 is MNHEY, CDR2 SVGAGI, per germline. The CDR3 has 11 residues. For the CDR3, the DNA is TGTGCCTCGTGGGGGTTCGGGGAGCTGTTTTTT. Protein sequence: CASWGFGELFF.

This chain joins TRBV7-9 and TRBJ2-3; D gene ambiguous. The CDR3 spans 14 residues. The V gene's germline CDR1 is SEHNR and CDR2 FQNEAQ (reference sequence). V lost 5 bases and J 2 bases, leaving 11 bases between the germline ends. The CDR3 nucleotides are TGTGCCAGCAGCCGAAATAGGGTCACAGATACGCAGTATTTT. Its translation: CASSRNRVTDTQYF.

J is TRBJ2-2 and V is TRBV9; perhaps TRBD1 as D (6 bases). The CDR3 covers 13 residues. V dropped 4 bases and J dropped 4 bases, with 8 bases sitting between them. The germline V gene encodes CDR1 SGDLS and CDR2 YYNGEE. The CDR3 is CASSTDSTGELFF. The CDR3 DNA is TGTGCCAGCAGCACGGACAGCACCGGGGAGCTGTTTTTT.

The chain joins TRBV27 to TRBJ1-5, with D perhaps TRBD1 (5 bases). V was trimmed by 4 bases and J by 7 bases, leaving 23 bases between them. Germline V gene lookup returns CDR1 MNHEY and CDR2 SMNVEV (reference sequence). This CDR3 contains 17 residues. The CDR3 is CASSSTTVKPPSQPQHF. The CDR3 bases are TGTGCCAGCAGTTCCACGACAGTGAAACCACCCAGCCAGCCCCAGCATTTT.

V usage is TRBV6-6 and J usage is TRBJ1-2; D remains unclear. Trimming removed 0 bases from V and 5 bases from J, with 10 bases in between. The CDR3 is made up of 14 amino acids. The germline CDR1 and CDR2 sequences are MNHNY and SVGAGI (reference sequence). The CDR3 sequence: CASSYSRSSYGYTF. The CDR3 bases are TGTGCCAGCAGTTACTCCCGCAGCTCTTATGGCTACACCTTC.

This rearrangement joins TRBV9 to TRBJ1-1; 7 bases line up with TRBD1. This CDR3 comprises 15 residues. CDR1 and CDR2 (germline): SGDLS, YYNGEE. The junction had 11 bases not matched to a gene; V was cut back by 3 bases and J by 6 bases. CDR3 nucleotide sequence: TGTGCCAGCAGCGCATTCCAGGGGGAGGCTCCTGAAGCTTTCTTT. It encodes CASSAFQGEAPEAFF.

The gene calls are TRBV7-6 and TRBJ2-7, with 11 positions matching TRBD2. The CDR3 runs 14 residues. The V and J ends lost 5 bases and 3 bases, in that order; junction bases with no gene match: 3. Germline CDR1 reads SGHVS; CDR2 reads FNYEAQ. DNA of the CDR3: TGTGCCAGCAGCGCTACTAGCGGGGGCTACGAGCAGTACTTC. This gives the protein CASSATSGGYEQYF. The variable domain in full, with the rest retrieved from reference TRBV7-6 and TRBJ2-7, is GAGVSQSPRYKVTKRGQDVALRCDPISGHVSLYWYRQALGQGPEFLTYFNYEAQQDKSGLPNDRFSAERPEGSISTLTIQRTEQRDSAMYRCASSATSGGYEQYFGPGTRLTVT.

The J gene is TRBJ2-2, the V gene TRBV5-1; the D gene is possibly TRBD2 (5 bases). Trimming stripped 4 bases from V and 4 bases from J, with 14 bases between. CDR1 is SGHRS, CDR2 YFSETQ, per germline. This CDR3 is built from 15 residues. CDR3 sequence: CASSILEVSTGELFF. The CDR3, as DNA: TGCGCCAGCAGCATACTAGAGGTCTCCACCGGGGAGCTGTTTTTT.

This clone was recorded only once. V usage is TRBV19 and J usage is TRBJ2-2; possibly TRBD2 for D (6 bases). The V end lost 4 bases, the J end lost 5 bases, and 14 bases lay between the germline ends. CDR1 and CDR2 (germline): LNHDA, SQIVND (reference sequence). The CDR3 contains 15 residues. CDR3 in DNA: TGTGCCAGTAGTAGGTTCGGGAGTCGGACCGGGGAGCTGTTTTTT. This translates into CASSRFGSRTGELFF.

Here the CDR3 reads CASSDPPNQPQHF. The CDR3 region has the DNA TGTGCCAGCAGTGACCCCCCTAATCAGCCCCAGCATTTT. The chain joins TRBV7-2 to TRBJ1-5; D not resolved. Trimming pared 6 bases from V and 4 bases from J, leaving 10 bases between. CDR1 is SGHTA, CDR2 FQGNSA, per germline. This CDR3 contains 13 residues.

The chain joins TRBV5-1 to TRBJ1-1, with 7 bases that match TRBD1. Trimming removed 9 bases from V and 3 bases from J; junction bases left unmatched: 8. CDR1 is SGHRS and CDR2 is YFSETQ in the germline V gene. This CDR3 is 13 amino acids long. The CDR3 nucleotides are TGCGCCACCAGACGGCAGGGGGACACTGAAGCTTTCTTT. This sequence encodes CATRRQGDTEAFF.

The rearrangement joins TRBV25-1 to TRBJ1-2; D ambiguous. V was pared by 3 bases and J by 5 bases, with 7 bases between. There are 12 residues in the CDR3. Germline assignment: CDR1 MGHDK and CDR2 SYGVNS. The CDR3: CASSEISYGYTF. CDR3 nucleotide sequence: TGTGCCAGCAGTGAGATAAGTTATGGCTACACCTTC.

J is TRBJ1-6 and V is TRBV6-5; 7 nucleotides match TRBD1. This CDR3 region has 14 residues. Germline values: CDR1 MNHEY, CDR2 SVGAGI. J lost 7 bases, V lost 6 bases, and 6 bases had no gene match. CDR3 protein: CASRSTGVNSPLHF. CDR3 nucleotide sequence: TGTGCCAGCAGGTCAACAGGGGTCAATTCACCCCTCCACTTT.

This chain connects TRBV18 to TRBJ2-1; tentatively, D is TRBD2 (7 bases). The CDR3 is 16 amino acids. V was pared by 3 bases and J by 7 bases, with 19 bases between. CDR1 is KGHSH, CDR2 LQKENI, per germline. CDR3 region: CASSPTAGAETNEQFF. For the CDR3, the DNA is TGTGCCAGCTCACCTACCGCGGGGGCGGAGACAAATGAGCAGTTCTTC.

The V call is TRBV7-2, the J call TRBJ2-1, with TRBD2 matching 10 bases. Per the germline V gene, CDR1 is SGHTA and CDR2 is FQGNSA. The CDR3 loop spans 16 amino acids. Trimming cost V 1 base and J 7 bases; bases outside gene matches: 7. CDR3 sequence reads: CASSLGFLAGENEQFF. For the CDR3, the DNA is TGTGCCAGCAGCTTAGGGTTTCTAGCGGGAGAAAATGAGCAGTTCTTC.

V usage is TRBV7-2 and J usage is TRBJ2-1; D is unresolved. This CDR3 is built from 13 residues. The V and J ends lost 3 bases and 6 bases respectively, with 9 bases between them. Germline lookup yields CDR1 SGHTA and CDR2 FQGNSA. CDR3: CASSLASSNEQFF. The CDR3 bases are TGTGCCAGCAGCTTGGCCAGCTCCAATGAGCAGTTCTTC. Combining the CDR3 with reference TRBV7-2 and TRBJ2-1 gives the whole variable domain GAGVSQSPSNKVTEKGKDVELRCDPISGHTALYWYRQSLGQGLEFLIYFQGNSAPDKSGLPSDRFSAERTGGSVSTLTIQRTQQEDSAVYLCASSLASSNEQFFGPGTRLTVL.

This clone showed up just a few times. The chain combines TRBV10-2 with TRBJ2-7; D might be TRBD1 (5 bases). The CDR3 runs 13 residues. Germline CDR1 and CDR2: WSHSY and SAAADI. The germline V and J ends were trimmed by 2 bases and 4 bases, with 9 bases remaining between them. CDR3 sequence reads: CASSERGWYEQYF. The CDR3 DNA follows: TGCGCCAGCAGTGAGAGGGGCTGGTACGAGCAGTACTTC.

The chain is built from TRBV9 and TRBJ2-2, with TRBD2 matching 10 bases. CDR3 size: 16 residues. V lost 3 bases to trimming and J lost 1 base; unmatched junction nucleotides: 3. Germline values: CDR1 SGDLS, CDR2 YYNGEE. CDR3 DNA sequence: TGTGCCAGCAGCGGAGAGCGGGGGGGGAACACCGGGGAGCTGTTTTTT. This codes for CASSGERGGNTGELFF.

The rearrangement uses TRBV5-6 and TRBJ1-2; no firm D call. V was clipped by 4 bases and J by 2 bases, with 9 bases between them. Germline lookup yields CDR1 SGHDT and CDR2 YYEEEE. The length of the CDR3 is 13 residues. Written as DNA, the CDR3 is TGTGCCAGCAGCCCCGATATCAACTATGGCTACACCTTC. Translated, it gives CASSPDINYGYTF.

This chain links TRBV7-9 with TRBJ2-7; 8 bases map to TRBD1. The CDR3 sequence is 16 residues long. V was pared by 3 bases and J by 3 bases, with 10 bases of the junction left unmatched. CDR1 and CDR2 (germline): SEHNR, FQNEAQ (reference sequence). In DNA form, the CDR3 reads TGTGCCAGCAGCTTGGAATGGGGACAGGCTCTCTACGAGCAGTACTTC. Translated: CASSLEWGQALYEQYF.

CDR3 region: CASSPNPRRLANYGYTF. Written as DNA, the CDR3 is TGTGCCAGCAGCCCAAACCCCAGACGCCTAGCTAACTATGGCTACACCTTC. V gene TRBV9 combines with J gene TRBJ1-2; D gene ambiguous. V was shortened by 4 bases and J by 0 bases, with 19 bases between the two germline ends. Germline CDR1 is SGDLS and CDR2 is YYNGEE. The CDR3 extends over 17 amino acids.

The rearrangement joins TRBV29-1 to TRBJ2-1; D not certain. This CDR3 spans 10 amino acids. Germline lookup yields CDR1 SQVTM and CDR2 ANQGSEA. Deletions cut 4 bases from V and 5 bases from J, with 3 bases between. This CDR3 is CSVANNEQFF. DNA for the CDR3: TGCAGCGTTGCAAACAATGAGCAGTTCTTC.

V is TRBV2 and J is TRBJ2-6; D gene ambiguous. The ends were cut back, 0 bases at V and 0 bases at J, with 6 bases in the middle. CDR3 length: 16 residues. Germline CDR1 SNHLY, CDR2 FYNNEI. This CDR3 is CASSEAWASGANVLTF. DNA of the CDR3: TGTGCCAGCAGTGAAGCTTGGGCCTCTGGGGCCAACGTCCTGACTTTC.

The V call is TRBV2, the J call TRBJ2-5; 7 nucleotides match TRBD1. The CDR3 totals 14 residues. Trimming at V came to 7 bases and at J to 4 bases, leaving 9 bases not matched to a gene. The germline V gene encodes CDR1 SNHLY and CDR2 FYNNEI. Here the CDR3 DNA reads TGTGCCAGCACCGAATGGTACAGGGGAGAGACCCAGTACTTC. The encoded protein is CASTEWYRGETQYF.

The V gene is TRBV30, the J gene TRBJ2-7; 12 nucleotides match TRBD2. The CDR3 totals 14 residues. With V trimmed by 4 bases and J by 2 bases, 3 bases remained unmatched. The germline V gene has CDR1 GTSNPN and CDR2 SVGIG (reference sequence). CDR3 in DNA: TGTGCCTGGATGCTAGCGGGAGGGCCCTACGAGCAGTACTTC. Translation: CAWMLAGGPYEQYF. The full variable domain, in which reference TRBV30 and TRBJ2-7 provide the parts outside the CDR3, is SQTIHQWPATLVQPVGSPLSLECTVEGTSNPNLYWYRQAAGRGLQLLFYSVGIGQISSEVPQNLSASRPQDRQFILSSKKLLLSDSGFYLCAWMLAGGPYEQYFGPGTRLTVT.